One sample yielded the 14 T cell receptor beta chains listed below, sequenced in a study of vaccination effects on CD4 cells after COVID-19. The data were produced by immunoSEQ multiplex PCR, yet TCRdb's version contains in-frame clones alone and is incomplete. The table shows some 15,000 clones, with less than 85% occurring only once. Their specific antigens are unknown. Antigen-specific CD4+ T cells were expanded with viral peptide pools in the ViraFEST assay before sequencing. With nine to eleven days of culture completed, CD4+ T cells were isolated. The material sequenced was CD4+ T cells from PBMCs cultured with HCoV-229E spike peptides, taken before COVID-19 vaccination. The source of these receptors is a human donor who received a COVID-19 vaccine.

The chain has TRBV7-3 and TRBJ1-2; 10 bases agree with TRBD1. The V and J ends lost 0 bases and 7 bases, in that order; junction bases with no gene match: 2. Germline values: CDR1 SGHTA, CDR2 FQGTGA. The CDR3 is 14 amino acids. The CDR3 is CASSLTRQGAGYTF. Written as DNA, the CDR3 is TGTGCCAGCAGCTTAACGCGACAGGGGGCTGGCTACACCTTC.

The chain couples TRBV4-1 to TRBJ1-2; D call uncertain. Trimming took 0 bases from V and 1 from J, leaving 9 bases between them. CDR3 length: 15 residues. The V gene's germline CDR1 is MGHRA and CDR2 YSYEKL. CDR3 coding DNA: TGCGCCAGCAGCCAAGAGTCGACCCTTAACTATGGCTACACCTTC. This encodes CASSQESTLNYGYTF.

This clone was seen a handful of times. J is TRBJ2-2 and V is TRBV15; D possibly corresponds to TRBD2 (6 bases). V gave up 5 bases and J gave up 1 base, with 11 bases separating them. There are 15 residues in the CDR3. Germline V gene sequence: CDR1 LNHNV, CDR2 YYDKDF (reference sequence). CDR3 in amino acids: CATSRRLGNTGELFF. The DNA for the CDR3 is TGTGCCACCAGCCGAAGACTAGGGAACACCGGGGAGCTGTTTTTT. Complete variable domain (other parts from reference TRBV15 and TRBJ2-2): DAMVIQNPRYQVTQFGKPVTLSCSQTLNHNVMYWYQQKSSQAPKLLFHYYDKDFNNEADTPDNFQSRRPNTSFCFLDIRSPGLGDTAMYLCATSRRLGNTGELFFGEGSRLTVL.

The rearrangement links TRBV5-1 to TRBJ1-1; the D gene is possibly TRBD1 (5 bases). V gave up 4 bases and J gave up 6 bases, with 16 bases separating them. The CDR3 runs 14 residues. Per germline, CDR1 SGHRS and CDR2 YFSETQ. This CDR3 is CASSPQGVGAEAFF. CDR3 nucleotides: TGCGCCAGCAGCCCCCAAGGGGTGGGGGCTGAAGCTTTCTTT. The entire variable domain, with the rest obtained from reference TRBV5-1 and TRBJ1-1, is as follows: KAGVTQTPRYLIKTRGQQVTLSCSPISGHRSVSWYQQTPGQGLQFLFEYFSETQRNKGNFPGRFSGRQFSNSRSEMNVSTLELGDSALYLCASSPQGVGAEAFFGQGTRLTVV.

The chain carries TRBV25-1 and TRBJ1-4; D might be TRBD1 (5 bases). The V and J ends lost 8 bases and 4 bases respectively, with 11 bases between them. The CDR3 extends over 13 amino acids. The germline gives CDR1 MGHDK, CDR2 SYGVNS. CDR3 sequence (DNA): TGTGCCAGCGGGGGACCGTTTAATGAAAAACTGTTTTTT. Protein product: CASGGPFNEKLFF. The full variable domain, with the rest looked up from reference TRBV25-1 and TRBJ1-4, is EADIYQTPRYLVIGTGKKITLECSQTMGHDKMYWYQQDPGMELHLIHYSYGVNSTEKGDLSSESTVSRIRTEHFPLTLESARPSHTSQYLCASGGPFNEKLFFGSGTQLSVL.

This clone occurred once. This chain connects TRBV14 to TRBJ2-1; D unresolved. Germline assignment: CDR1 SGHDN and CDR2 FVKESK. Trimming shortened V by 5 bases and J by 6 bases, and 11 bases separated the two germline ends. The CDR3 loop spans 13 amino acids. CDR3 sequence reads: CASSWVQGNEQFF. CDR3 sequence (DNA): TGTGCCAGCAGCTGGGTACAAGGCAATGAGCAGTTCTTC.

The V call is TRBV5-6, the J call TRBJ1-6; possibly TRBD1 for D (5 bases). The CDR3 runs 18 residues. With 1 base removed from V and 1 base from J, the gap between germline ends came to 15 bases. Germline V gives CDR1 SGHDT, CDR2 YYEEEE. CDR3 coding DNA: TGTGCCAGCAGCTTGCGCCAGGGTTATGGGTCCTATAATTCACCCCTCCACTTT. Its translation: CASSLRQGYGSYNSPLHF.

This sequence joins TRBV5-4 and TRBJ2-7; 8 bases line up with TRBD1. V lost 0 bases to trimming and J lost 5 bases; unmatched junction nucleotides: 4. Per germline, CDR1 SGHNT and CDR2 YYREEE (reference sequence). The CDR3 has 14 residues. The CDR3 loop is CASSLAGGGHEQYF. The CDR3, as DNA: TGTGCCAGCAGCTTGGCAGGGGGCGGGCACGAGCAGTACTTC.

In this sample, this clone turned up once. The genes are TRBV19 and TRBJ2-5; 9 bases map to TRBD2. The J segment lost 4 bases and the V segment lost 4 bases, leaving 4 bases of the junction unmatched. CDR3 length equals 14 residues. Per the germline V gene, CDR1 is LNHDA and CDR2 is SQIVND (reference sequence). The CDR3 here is CASSSGGAGETQYF. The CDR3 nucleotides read TGTGCCAGTAGTAGCGGGGGGGCCGGAGAGACCCAGTACTTC.

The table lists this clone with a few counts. CDR3 sequence reads: CASTGTTNYGYTF. The CDR3 DNA is TGTGCCAGCACTGGGACGACTAACTATGGCTACACCTTC. The chain carries TRBV2 and TRBJ1-2; perhaps TRBD1 as D (5 bases). CDR1 SNHLY and CDR2 FYNNEI come from the germline V gene. V dropped 7 bases and J dropped 0 bases, with 9 bases sitting between them. This CDR3 contains 13 residues.

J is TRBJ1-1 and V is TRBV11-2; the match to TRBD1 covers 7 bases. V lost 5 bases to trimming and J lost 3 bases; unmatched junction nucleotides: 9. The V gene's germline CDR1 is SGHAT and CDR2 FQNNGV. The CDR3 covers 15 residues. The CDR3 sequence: CASSPRQGWYTEAFF. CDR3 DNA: TGTGCCAGCAGCCCCAGACAGGGTTGGTACACTGAAGCTTTCTTT.

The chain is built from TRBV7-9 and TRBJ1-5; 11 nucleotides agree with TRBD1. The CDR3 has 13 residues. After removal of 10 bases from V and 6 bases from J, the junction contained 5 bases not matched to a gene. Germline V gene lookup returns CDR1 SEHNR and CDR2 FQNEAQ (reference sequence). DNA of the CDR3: TGTGCCACTTCGGGACAGGGGGGTCAGCCCCAGCATTTT. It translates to CATSGQGGQPQHF.

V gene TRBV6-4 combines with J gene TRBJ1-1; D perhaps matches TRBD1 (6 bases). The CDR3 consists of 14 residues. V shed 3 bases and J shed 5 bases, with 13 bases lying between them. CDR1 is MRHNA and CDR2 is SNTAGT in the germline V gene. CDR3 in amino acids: CASSEFEGGTEAFF. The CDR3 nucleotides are TGTGCCAGCAGTGAGTTTGAGGGGGGGACTGAAGCTTTCTTT.

CDR3 protein: CASSFLAGGHGAGELFF. The CDR3 coding sequence is TGTGCCAGCAGTTTTTTAGCGGGAGGGCATGGGGCCGGGGAGCTGTTTTTT. The chain combines TRBV28 with TRBJ2-2; 11 bases are a match to TRBD2. This CDR3 has 17 residues. CDR1 and CDR2 from the germline V gene are MDHEN and SYDVKM. V dropped 3 bases and J dropped 6; count of bases not matched to a gene: 9. Full variable domain (missing parts from reference TRBV28 and TRBJ2-2): DVKVTQSSRYLVKRTGEKVFLECVQDMDHENMFWYRQDPGLGLRLIYFSYDVKMKEKGDIPEGYSVSREKKERFSLILESASTNQTSMYLCASSFLAGGHGAGELFFGEGSRLTVL.